What follows are 25 T cell receptor beta chains derived from one specimen sequenced in a study of human T cells and chemical hapten exposure. TCRdb passed the RACE reads through MiXCR, listing each CDR3 protein once. The sample records about 40,000 distinct CDR3 sequences, about 11% being singletons. The time point: pre-sensitization, week 0. The treatment was: therapeutic diphenylcyclopropenone sensitization with weekly scalp DPC. This specimen consisted of whole blood, obtained in connection with sensitization to the hapten diphenylcyclopropenone (DPC). The receptors originated from a man younger than 40 with alopecia areata. Some clones in this sample may be carry-over from other donors' samples.

Many counts were recorded for this clonotype. The rearrangement joins TRBV18 to TRBJ1-4; 7 bases agree with TRBD1. This CDR3 spans 16 amino acids. The ends lost 2 bases at V and 7 bases at J; junction bases unmatched: 10. Germline V gives CDR1 KGHSH, CDR2 LQKENI. CDR3: CASSPNRQGGSEKLFF. For the CDR3, the DNA is TGTGCCAGCTCACCAAATCGACAGGGCGGGAGTGAAAAACTGTTTTTT.

This clonotype occurred many times. This chain links TRBV29-1 with TRBJ2-7, with D uncertain. The CDR3 is 12 amino acids. Germline assignment: CDR1 SQVTM and CDR2 ANQGSEA. The V gene lost 4 bases and the J gene lost 3 bases, with 10 bases spanning the gap. CDR3 region: CSVVTRHYEQYV. CDR3 bases: TGCAGCGTTGTAACCAGGCACTACGAGCAGTACGTC.

The chain combines TRBV5-1 with TRBJ2-1, with D perhaps TRBD2 (6 bases). The germline V gene encodes CDR1 SGHRS and CDR2 YFSETQ. Trimming removed 0 bases at V and 0 bases at J, with 16 bases between. The CDR3 length is 18 residues. The chain's CDR3 is CASSLVGGGASSYNEQFF. CDR3 nucleotides: TGCGCCAGCAGCTTGGTGGGCGGCGGGGCGAGCTCCTACAATGAGCAGTTCTTC.

The CDR3 coding sequence is TGCAGTGCTACCCAAGAGACCCAGTACTTC. Amino acids: CSATQETQYF. J is TRBJ2-5 and V is TRBV20-1, with D unclear. The CDR3 length is 10 residues. Trimming took off 4 bases at V and 1 base at J, with 1 base between the two ends. Germline V gene data show CDR1 as DFQATT and CDR2 as SNEGSKA (reference sequence).

This clonotype was observed many times. The chain carries TRBV7-2 and TRBJ2-7, with 7 nucleotides matching TRBD2. Losses at the gene ends were 1 base for V and 7 bases for J; bases not matched to a gene: 13. The CDR3 sequence is 16 residues long. CDR1 SGHTA and CDR2 FQGNSA come from the germline V gene. In DNA form, the CDR3 reads TGTGCCAGCAGCTTAGTGGTTGCCCCGGGAGGTGAAGAGCAGTACGTC. Residues: CASSLVVAPGGEEQYV.

This clonotype was counted ten times or more. The V and J genes are TRBV20-1 and TRBJ1-6; D is unresolved. This CDR3 is 10 amino acids long. Per the germline V gene, CDR1 is DFQATT and CDR2 is SNEGSKA (reference sequence). The CDR3 nucleotides read TGCAAAGGGAATAATTCACCCCTCCACTTT. It codes for CKGNNSPLHF.

This chain links TRBV29-1 with TRBJ1-2; no firm D call. Trimming shortened V by 0 bases and J by 5 bases, and 10 bases separated the two germline ends. The length of the CDR3 is 13 residues. CDR1 SQVTM and CDR2 ANQGSEA come from the germline V gene. As DNA, the CDR3 is TGCAGCGTTGAAGATCGCACTGAGTATGGCTACACCTTC. It yields the protein CSVEDRTEYGYTF.

This clonotype was seen repeatedly, ten times or more. The chain joins TRBV6-2 or TRBV6-3 to TRBJ2-1, with 9 bases matching TRBD2. The V gene's germline CDR1 is MNHEY and CDR2 SVGEGT. This CDR3 is 16 amino acids long. Losses at the gene ends were 9 bases for V and 3 bases for J; bases not matched to a gene: 12. The CDR3, as DNA: TGTGCCAGACCGAATTTAAGACTAGCGGACTACAATGAGCAGTTCTTC. Protein: CARPNLRLADYNEQFF.

There are many counts of this clonotype. The chain couples TRBV7-2 to TRBJ1-6, with D hard to call. Germline V gene data show CDR1 as SGHTA and CDR2 as FQGNSA. Trimming removed 3 bases at V and 9 bases at J, with 9 bases between. The CDR3 totals 13 residues. The CDR3 sequence is CASSFAQTSPLHF. The CDR3 coding sequence is TGTGCCAGCAGCTTCGCTCAGACTTCACCCCTCCACTTT.

This clonotype was found many times. This chain joins TRBV5-1 and TRBJ1-1, with 9 bases identical to TRBD1. Germline V lookup: CDR1 SGHRS, CDR2 YFSETQ. The CDR3 is 15 amino acids. With V trimmed by 4 bases and J by 4 bases, 8 bases remained unmatched. The CDR3 region has the DNA TGCGCCAGCAGCCCAAAACAGGGGGCGTCCACTGAAGCTTTCTTT. Its translation: CASSPKQGASTEAFF.

The chain employs TRBV7-6 and TRBJ2-2, with 8 nucleotides matching TRBD2. CDR3 length equals 15 residues. Germline trimming cut 5 bases from V and 5 bases from J; bases unmatched to any gene: 7. Germline V gene data show CDR1 as SGHVS and CDR2 as FNYEAQ. CDR3 protein: CASSILAGDTGELFF. DNA of the CDR3: TGTGCCAGCAGCATCCTAGCGGGCGATACCGGGGAGCTGTTTTTT. Full variable domain (missing parts from reference TRBV7-6 and TRBJ2-2): GAGVSQSPRYKVTKRGQDVALRCDPISGHVSLYWYRQALGQGPEFLTYFNYEAQQDKSGLPNDRFSAERPEGSISTLTIQRTEQRDSAMYRCASSILAGDTGELFFGEGSRLTVL.

This clonotype was counted only a few times. The chain uses TRBV12-3 or TRBV12-4 and TRBJ2-7, with 9 nucleotides matching TRBD2. Trimming cost V 0 bases and J 4 bases; bases outside gene matches: 7. This CDR3 is 16 amino acids long. The CDR3 loop is CASSLAVSGGWYEQYF. The CDR3 coding sequence is TGTGCCAGCAGTTTAGCGGTTAGCGGGGGTTGGTACGAGCAGTACTTC.

The V and J genes are TRBV5-1 and TRBJ2-3, with D possibly being TRBD2 (7 bases). Germline CDR1 reads SGHRS; CDR2 reads YFSETQ. V lost 3 bases and J 7 bases, leaving 15 bases between the germline ends. The CDR3 contains 14 residues. CDR3 DNA: TGCGCCAGCAGCTCTTCCGGGGGGCCAAATACGCAGTATTTT. Its translation: CASSSSGGPNTQYF. The full variable domain, completed using reference TRBV5-1 and TRBJ2-3, is KAGVTQTPRYLIKTRGQQVTLSCSPISGHRSVSWYQQTPGQGLQFLFEYFSETQRNKGNFPGRFSGRQFSNSRSEMNVSTLELGDSALYLCASSSSGGPNTQYFGPGTRLTVL.

The rearrangement uses TRBV5-1 and TRBJ2-5; D remains ambiguous. Germline CDR1 and CDR2: SGHRS and YFSETQ. This CDR3 is 11 amino acids long. With 5 bases removed from V and 7 bases from J, the gap between germline ends came to 9 bases. In DNA, the CDR3 is TGCGCCAGCAGATCGACGGTGACCCAGTACTTC. This sequence encodes CASRSTVTQYF.

This clonotype was found many times. V is TRBV5-4 and J is TRBJ1-1; 10 positions match TRBD1. Trimming took 4 bases from V and 4 from J; bases not matched to a gene: 16. The CDR3 has 18 amino acids. Germline CDR1 and CDR2: SGHNT and YYREEE (reference sequence). The CDR3 loop reads CASSPKPRQGAGFTEAFF. CDR3 DNA: TGTGCCAGCAGCCCCAAACCCCGACAGGGGGCTGGATTCACTGAAGCTTTCTTT.

This clonotype was detected a few times. The rearrangement links TRBV19 to TRBJ2-1; a weak D match, TRBD2 (6 bases). V gave up 4 bases and J gave up 9 bases, with 13 bases separating them. The germline V gene encodes CDR1 LNHDA and CDR2 SQIVND (reference sequence). The CDR3 totals 13 residues. CDR3 sequence reads: CASSRDSVGEQFF. The CDR3 DNA sequence: TGTGCCAGTAGTAGGGACTCGGTGGGTGAGCAGTTCTTC.

This clonotype came up many times. The chain combines TRBV20-1 with TRBJ2-3; 13 bases line up with TRBD2. The trim removed 2 bases at V and 3 bases at J, leaving 5 bases unmatched. The germline CDR1 and CDR2 sequences are DFQATT and SNEGSKA (reference sequence). The CDR3 is 16 amino acids. The CDR3 DNA is TGCAGTGCTAGATCCCCACTAGCGGGAGGGACAGATACGCAGTATTTT. As protein: CSARSPLAGGTDTQYF.

This clonotype was seen many times. This chain joins TRBV7-8 and TRBJ1-6; D not certain. The CDR3 length is 15 residues. V dropped 2 bases and J dropped 10 bases, with 15 bases sitting between them. CDR1 and CDR2 from the germline V gene are SGHVS and FQNEAQ. This CDR3 reads CASSLLLGSGSPLHF. Written as DNA, the CDR3 is TGTGCCAGCAGCTTACTTCTGGGTTCGGGGTCACCCCTCCACTTT. The variable domain in full, completed from reference TRBV7-8 and TRBJ1-6, reads GAGVSQSPRYKVAKRGQDVALRCDPISGHVSLFWYQQALGQGPEFLTYFQNEAQLDKSGLPSDRFFAERPEGSVSTLKIQRTQQEDSAVYLCASSLLLGSGSPLHFGNGTRLTVT.

This clonotype was detected many times. The chain is built from TRBV10-3 and TRBJ2-1; D possibly matches TRBD1 or TRBD2 (6 bases each). The CDR3 length is 18 residues. Germline V gene data show CDR1 as ENHRY and CDR2 as SYGVKD. V lost 9 bases to trimming and J lost 0 bases, with 24 bases between them. CDR3 protein: CAMASGQGHLSSYNEQFF. CDR3 DNA sequence: TGTGCCATGGCGAGCGGGCAGGGGCACCTCAGCTCCTACAATGAGCAGTTCTTC.

This clonotype was recorded many times. The V and J genes are TRBV24-1 and TRBJ2-6; D is ambiguous. This CDR3 comprises 16 residues. The germline CDR1 and CDR2 sequences are KGHDR and SFDVKD. V was clipped by 7 bases and J by 0 bases, with 12 bases between them. The CDR3 loop is CATSLTVGSGANVLTF. CDR3 sequence (DNA): TGTGCCACCAGCCTTACTGTCGGCTCTGGGGCCAACGTCCTGACTTTC.

This clonotype has a count of ten or more. The gene calls are TRBV11-2 and TRBJ1-1, with a tentative D call TRBD1 (5 bases). The CDR3 extends over 13 amino acids. Germline V lookup: CDR1 SGHAT, CDR2 FQNNGV. Trimming took 5 bases from V and 8 from J, leaving 15 bases between them. For the CDR3, the DNA is TGTGCCAGCAGCACAGGTTGGTCATGGGAAGCTTTCTTT. Protein sequence: CASSTGWSWEAFF.

V gene TRBV12-3 or TRBV12-4 combines with J gene TRBJ2-5; perhaps TRBD1 as D (6 bases). The CDR3 covers 14 residues. V was clipped by 6 bases and J by 5 bases, with 16 bases between them. CDR3 in amino acids: CASSRSGQSETQYF. For the CDR3, the DNA is TGTGCCAGCAGCAGATCCGGACAGTCGGAGACCCAGTACTTC.

This clonotype was counted at least ten times. The V gene is TRBV25-1, the J gene TRBJ1-4; D not certain. The CDR3 runs 14 residues. The germline V gene encodes CDR1 MGHDK and CDR2 SYGVNS. Trimming removed 3 bases from V and 5 bases from J, with 10 bases in between. CDR3 loop: CASSEGGTNEKLFF. Here the CDR3 DNA reads TGTGCCAGCAGTGAGGGAGGCACCAATGAAAAACTGTTTTTT. The entire variable domain, with the rest obtained from reference TRBV25-1 and TRBJ1-4, is as follows: EADIYQTPRYLVIGTGKKITLECSQTMGHDKMYWYQQDPGMELHLIHYSYGVNSTEKGDLSSESTVSRIRTEHFPLTLESARPSHTSQYLCASSEGGTNEKLFFGSGTQLSVL.

The chain links TRBV6-1 to TRBJ1-2; D is possibly TRBD1 (5 bases). From germline, CDR1 is MNHNS and CDR2 SASEGT. The CDR3 is 13 residues long. Trimming pared 6 bases from V and 8 bases from J, leaving 16 bases between. CDR3 bases: TGTGCCAGCAGGGGGCCGGCTCACTTAGGCTACACCTTC. Amino acids: CASRGPAHLGYTF.

Ten or more counts support this clonotype. The chain uses TRBV11-2 and TRBJ2-4; the match to TRBD2 covers 7 bases. Germline V gene sequence: CDR1 SGHAT, CDR2 FQNNGV. The CDR3 is made up of 16 amino acids. Trimming cost V 1 base and J 0 bases; bases outside gene matches: 3. This CDR3 is CASSLAGGSAKNIQYF. The CDR3 DNA reads TGTGCCAGCAGCTTAGCGGGGGGATCAGCCAAAAACATTCAGTACTTC.